This passage covers 30 T cell receptor beta chains from one sample sequenced in a study of T cell clonotyping in hematopoietic cell transplantation. Assay: immunoSEQ multiplex PCR; the TCRdb copy retains only in-frame clones and omits some. The sample has 4,000 to 6,000 clones; around 95% are singletons. The source was PBMCs, collected 180 days after allogeneic stem cell transplant. The receptor set was obtained from a male patient aged 60 to 75 who had an allogeneic stem cell transplant from a related donor, so the T cells may come from the graft donor. Some clones in this sample may be carry-over from other donors' samples.

V gene TRBV27 combines with J gene TRBJ1-2, with unresolved D. V dropped 5 bases and J dropped 4 bases, with 14 bases sitting between them. The germline gives CDR1 MNHEY, CDR2 SMNVEV (reference sequence). CDR3 length: 14 residues. The CDR3 is CASSPSGGSYGYTF. The CDR3 DNA is TGTGCCAGCAGTCCCTCCGGAGGCAGCTATGGCTACACCTTC.

The chain has TRBV28 and TRBJ2-3; D is ambiguous. The CDR3 sequence is 12 residues long. The germline V gene encodes CDR1 MDHEN and CDR2 SYDVKM. V was pared by 2 bases and J by 2 bases, with 2 bases between. The CDR3 nucleotides are TGTGCCAGCAGTTTAAACACAGATACGCAGTATTTT. It specifies CASSLNTDTQYF.

The chain recombines TRBV5-1 with TRBJ2-3; no definite D call. Germline CDR1 reads SGHRS; CDR2 reads YFSETQ. The V gene lost 0 bases and the J gene lost 2 bases, with 7 bases spanning the gap. The CDR3 consists of 14 residues. The CDR3 here is CASSLDLYTDTQYF. The CDR3 DNA reads TGCGCCAGCAGCTTGGACCTTTACACAGATACGCAGTATTTT.

V usage is TRBV5-6 and J usage is TRBJ2-7; either TRBD1 or TRBD2 may fit D (5 bases each). The CDR3 has 13 residues. The ends were cut back, 0 bases at V and 3 bases at J, with 7 bases in the middle. Looked up from germline, CDR1 is SGHDT and CDR2 is YYEEEE. CDR3 coding DNA: TGTGCCAGCAGCTTGGGGGACGGCTACGAGCAGTACTTC. Translating it yields CASSLGDGYEQYF. Filled out from reference TRBV5-6 and TRBJ2-7, the complete variable domain reads DAGVTQSPTHLIKTRGQQVTLRCSPKSGHDTVSWYQQALGQGPQFIFQYYEEEERQRGNFPDRFSGHQFPNYSSELNVNALLLGDSALYLCASSLGDGYEQYFGPGTRLTVT.

This chain uses TRBV7-9 with TRBJ1-6, with TRBD1 as a possible D gene (5 bases). CDR1 is SEHNR, CDR2 FQNEAQ, per germline (reference sequence). Between the trimmed V and J ends, which lost 5 bases and 7 bases, there was a span of 18 bases. CDR3 length equals 16 residues. The CDR3 spells CASSLTGDGANSPLHF. The CDR3 DNA follows: TGTGCCAGCAGCCTGACGGGTGACGGGGCGAATTCACCCCTCCACTTT.

CDR3 region: CASRPPGSTQYF. DNA for the CDR3: TGTGCCAGCAGACCCCCAGGGAGTACGCAGTATTTT. J is TRBJ2-3 and V is TRBV2; D tentatively reads TRBD1 or TRBD2 (5 bases each). Per germline, CDR1 SNHLY and CDR2 FYNNEI. CDR3 size: 12 residues. Trimming took 6 bases from V and 8 from J, leaving 12 bases between them.

V usage is TRBV27 and J usage is TRBJ2-7; no clear D gene. With 6 bases removed from V and 0 bases from J, the gap between germline ends came to 9 bases. The CDR3 sequence is 13 residues long. The V gene's germline CDR1 is MNHEY and CDR2 SMNVEV (reference sequence). Written as DNA, the CDR3 is TGTGCCAGCAGACTCCACCCCTCCTACGAGCAGTACTTC. Translating gives CASRLHPSYEQYF.

This rearrangement joins TRBV4-3 to TRBJ1-2; TRBD1 aligns across 12 bases. V lost 3 bases to trimming and J lost 4 bases; unmatched junction nucleotides: 9. This CDR3 contains 17 residues. Germline values: CDR1 LGHNA, CDR2 YSLEER. The CDR3 sequence is CASSHLLGQGALYGYTF. CDR3 in DNA: TGCGCCAGCAGCCATCTCCTGGGACAGGGGGCACTCTATGGCTACACCTTC.

The J gene is TRBJ2-5, the V gene TRBV7-7, with a tentative D call TRBD1 (6 bases). The CDR3 has 14 amino acids. V lost 5 bases and J lost 7, with 17 bases in between. The germline V gene encodes CDR1 SSHAT and CDR2 FNYEAQ (reference sequence). The CDR3: CASSPDRTKGTQYF. For the CDR3, the DNA is TGTGCCAGCAGCCCTGACAGGACCAAGGGGACCCAGTACTTC.

The rearrangement uses TRBV29-1 and TRBJ2-3, with unresolved D. With 6 bases removed from V and 0 bases from J, the gap between germline ends came to 10 bases. Germline loops: CDR1 SQVTM, CDR2 ANQGSEA. The CDR3 length is 13 residues. CDR3 DNA: TGCAGCGTGTCTACGACTAGCACAGATACGCAGTATTTT. Encoded protein: CSVSTTSTDTQYF.

V and J are TRBV6-5 and TRBJ2-3; no firm D call. CDR1 is MNHEY and CDR2 is SVGAGI in the germline V gene. CDR3 length: 12 residues. V was cut by 6 bases and J by 0 bases, with 4 bases left in between. CDR3 residues: CASRASTDTQYF. The DNA for the CDR3 is TGTGCCAGCAGGGCTAGCACAGATACGCAGTATTTT.

The chain has TRBV7-8 and TRBJ2-7, with 9 bases fitting TRBD1. The CDR3 extends over 14 amino acids. Unmatched junction bases numbered 5, after V lost 5 bases and J lost 3 bases. Germline CDR1 is SGHVS and CDR2 is FQNEAQ. The CDR3 DNA follows: TGTGCCAGCAGCGGCCCGGGACAGGGCTACGAGCAGTACTTC. Its protein product is CASSGPGQGYEQYF.

The chain uses TRBV7-9 and TRBJ1-1; D gene unclear. CDR1 and CDR2 (germline): SEHNR, FQNEAQ (reference sequence). The CDR3 length is 10 residues. With 3 bases removed from V and 10 bases from J, the gap between germline ends came to 6 bases. This CDR3 reads CASSLLLAFF. For the CDR3, the DNA is TGTGCCAGCAGCTTGCTTCTAGCTTTCTTT.

The gene calls are TRBV30 and TRBJ2-2; D gene uncertain. The germline V gene encodes CDR1 GTSNPN and CDR2 SVGIG (reference sequence). Trimming stripped 5 bases from V and 3 bases from J, with 16 bases between. The CDR3 covers 15 residues. The chain's CDR3 is CAWDGLRQHTGELFF. The CDR3 coding sequence is TGTGCCTGGGATGGTCTACGGCAGCACACCGGGGAGCTGTTTTTT.

V gene TRBV28 combines with J gene TRBJ1-2; D perhaps matches TRBD1 (6 bases). With 3 bases removed from V and 7 bases from J, the gap between germline ends came to 12 bases. Germline CDR1 MDHEN, CDR2 SYDVKM. The CDR3 has 13 amino acids. The CDR3 here is CASSLWGASGYTF. In DNA, the CDR3 is TGTGCCAGCAGTTTGTGGGGGGCAAGTGGCTACACCTTC.

The gene calls are TRBV9 and TRBJ2-5; TRBD2 is a possible D gene (6 bases). Germline lookup yields CDR1 SGDLS and CDR2 YYNGEE. There are 14 residues in the CDR3. The ends were cut back, 2 bases at V and 5 bases at J, with 13 bases in the middle. The CDR3 DNA follows: TGTGCCAGCAGCGTCGGCGGGGTTAGGGAGACCCAGTACTTC. Its translation is CASSVGGVRETQYF. The complete variable domain, with remaining parts taken from reference TRBV9 and TRBJ2-5, reads DSGVTQTPKHLITATGQRVTLRCSPRSGDLSVYWYQQSLDQGLQFLIQYYNGEERAKGNILERFSAQQFPDLHSELNLSSLELGDSALYFCASSVGGVRETQYFGPGTRLLVL.

The chain is built from TRBV7-2 and TRBJ1-5; 7 positions match TRBD1. CDR1 SGHTA and CDR2 FQGNSA come from the germline V gene. The trim removed 3 bases at V and 2 bases at J, leaving 4 bases unmatched. The CDR3 is 15 amino acids. This chain's CDR3 is CASSFRGTGNQPQHF. CDR3 sequence (DNA): TGTGCCAGCAGCTTCAGGGGGACTGGCAATCAGCCCCAGCATTTT.

The V call is TRBV5-1, the J call TRBJ1-2, with D tentatively TRBD1 (6 bases). The CDR3 runs 17 residues. V lost 0 bases and J lost 7, with 22 bases in between. The germline CDR1 and CDR2 sequences are SGHRS and YFSETQ. The CDR3 here is CASSLGSGAGVTLGYTF. Written as DNA, the CDR3 is TGCGCCAGCAGCTTGGGCTCGGGGGCAGGGGTAACGCTTGGCTACACCTTC.

The rearrangement links TRBV7-2 to TRBJ2-5; TRBD2 aligns across 10 bases. Germline V gives CDR1 SGHTA, CDR2 FQGNSA. This CDR3 contains 15 residues. Trimming removed 1 base from V and 7 bases from J; junction bases left unmatched: 6. The CDR3 bases are TGTGCCAGCAGCTTAGAACTAGCGGGGAGAATGACCCAGTACTTC. Its translation is CASSLELAGRMTQYF. The entire variable domain, with the rest obtained from reference TRBV7-2 and TRBJ2-5, is as follows: GAGVSQSPSNKVTEKGKDVELRCDPISGHTALYWYRQSLGQGLEFLIYFQGNSAPDKSGLPSDRFSAERTGGSVSTLTIQRTQQEDSAVYLCASSLELAGRMTQYFGPGTRLLVL.

The rearrangement joins TRBV6-5 to TRBJ2-1; 7 bases are shared with TRBD2. J gave up 1 base and V 6 bases, and 3 bases lay outside the gene matches. Germline V CDR1 and CDR2: MNHEY, SVGAGI. The CDR3 is 14 amino acids. The CDR3 bases are TGTGCCAGCAGCCAGCGGGAATCCTACAATGAGCAGTTCTTC. It specifies CASSQRESYNEQFF.

This clone occurred once. The chain is built from TRBV7-6 and TRBJ1-1; D is perhaps TRBD1 (5 bases). CDR1 and CDR2 (germline): SGHVS, FNYEAQ. The CDR3 totals 14 residues. Deletions cut 0 bases from V and 3 bases from J, with 8 bases between. The CDR3 is CASSLARDDTEAFF. DNA of the CDR3: TGTGCCAGCAGCTTAGCACGGGACGACACTGAAGCTTTCTTT.

This clone was detected only once. V and J are TRBV30 and TRBJ2-2; TRBD1 matches at 8 bases. Germline lookup yields CDR1 GTSNPN and CDR2 SVGIG (reference sequence). The CDR3 extends over 14 amino acids. V was pared by 8 bases and J by 2 bases, with 7 bases of the junction left unmatched. The CDR3 protein is CAGLTGVNTGELFF. CDR3 nucleotide sequence: TGTGCCGGCCTGACAGGGGTCAACACCGGGGAGCTGTTTTTT.

This chain connects TRBV9 to TRBJ1-2; D not resolved. CDR1 SGDLS and CDR2 YYNGEE come from the germline V gene. The CDR3 extends over 15 amino acids. Trimming took off 0 bases at V and 0 bases at J, with 9 bases between the two ends. CDR3 residues: CASSVESRTNYGYTF. The DNA of the CDR3 is TGTGCCAGCAGCGTAGAATCCCGTACTAACTATGGCTACACCTTC.

The chain uses TRBV19 and TRBJ1-2; D not certain. V lost 3 bases to trimming and J lost 5 bases, with 10 bases between them. This CDR3 is built from 13 residues. In germline, CDR1 is LNHDA, CDR2 SQIVND (reference sequence). CDR3 sequence reads: CASSIADTYGYTF. Here the CDR3 DNA reads TGTGCCAGTAGTATCGCCGATACATATGGCTACACCTTC. The complete variable domain, with remaining parts taken from reference TRBV19 and TRBJ1-2, reads DGGITQSPKYLFRKEGQNVTLSCEQNLNHDAMYWYRQDPGQGLRLIYYSQIVNDFQKGDIAEGYSVSREKKESFPLTVTSAQKNPTAFYLCASSIADTYGYTFGSGTRLTVV.

V gene TRBV11-1 combines with J gene TRBJ2-7; 10 positions agree with TRBD1. The CDR3 totals 15 residues. CDR1 SGHAT and CDR2 FQDESV come from the germline V gene (reference sequence). Trimming took 5 bases from V and 1 from J; bases not matched to a gene: 5. The CDR3 DNA follows: TGTGCCAGCAGCATTGGACAGGGGGGGTCCTACGAGCAGTACTTC. It is translated as CASSIGQGGSYEQYF.

This sequence joins TRBV4-3 and TRBJ1-5; D remains unclear. The CDR3 runs to 14 residues. Trimming removed 1 base at V and 0 bases at J, with 4 bases between. Germline assignment: CDR1 LGHNA and CDR2 YSLEER. The CDR3 DNA is TGCGCCAGCAGCCAAGGCGATAGCAATCAGCCCCAGCATTTT. Amino acids: CASSQGDSNQPQHF.

This clone was observed a single time. The chain links TRBV5-4 to TRBJ1-1; 7 bases are a match to TRBD1. Germline values: CDR1 SGHNT, CDR2 YYREEE (reference sequence). The CDR3 extends over 14 amino acids. V shed 2 bases and J 4 bases; nucleotides not matched to a gene: 5. CDR3 sequence: CASSLNRGGTEAFF. CDR3 coding DNA: TGTGCCAGCAGCTTAAACAGGGGAGGCACTGAAGCTTTCTTT.

This clone was seen once. V is TRBV7-9 and J is TRBJ2-3, with unresolved D. Germline lookup yields CDR1 SEHNR and CDR2 FQNEAQ (reference sequence). Trimming removed 10 bases from V and 2 bases from J, with 19 bases in between. The CDR3 runs to 15 residues. The CDR3 nucleotides are TGTGCCACCGACCTCACGGGTACTGCCACAGATACGCAGTATTTT. Protein: CATDLTGTATDTQYF.

In regard to this clone: This specimen includes other DNA sequences encoding the same CDR3. V and J are TRBV30 and TRBJ2-2, with 7 nucleotides matching TRBD1. This CDR3 contains 14 residues. V was clipped by 4 bases and J by 2 bases; unmatched bases: 4. From germline, CDR1 is GTSNPN and CDR2 SVGIG (reference sequence). Here the CDR3 reads CAWIRQGNTGELFF. The CDR3 region has the DNA TGTGCCTGGATCCGACAGGGCAACACCGGGGAGCTGTTTTTT.

The rearrangement links TRBV6-5 to TRBJ1-1, with D unresolved. CDR1 and CDR2 (germline): MNHEY, SVGAGI. Trimming shortened V by 0 bases and J by 0 bases, and 8 bases separated the two germline ends. The length of the CDR3 is 15 residues. The CDR3 is CASSYSPVMNTEAFF. CDR3 nucleotide sequence: TGTGCCAGCAGTTACTCTCCGGTAATGAACACTGAAGCTTTCTTT.